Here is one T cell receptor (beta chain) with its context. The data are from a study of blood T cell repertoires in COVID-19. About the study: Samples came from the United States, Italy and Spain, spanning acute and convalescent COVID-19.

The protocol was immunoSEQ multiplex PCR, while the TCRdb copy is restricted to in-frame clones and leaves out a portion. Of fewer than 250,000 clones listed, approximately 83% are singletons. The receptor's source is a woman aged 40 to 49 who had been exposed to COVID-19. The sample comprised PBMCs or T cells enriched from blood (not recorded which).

CDR3 DNA sequence: TGCGCCAGCACCCCTACCCTAGCGGGGGGGCCTTACGAGCAGTACTTC. This sequence encodes CASTPTLAGGPYEQYF. The genes are TRBV5-1 and TRBJ2-7; TRBD2 matches at 12 bases. This CDR3 region has 16 residues. Germline assignment: CDR1 SGHRS and CDR2 YFSETQ. Trimming removed 6 bases from V and 4 bases from J; junction bases left unmatched: 11.